The 8 T cell receptor beta chains below all came from one sample that was sequenced in a study of T-cell reconstitution after alpha-beta-depleted transplantation in children (dated by TCRdb to about 2016). Libraries were prepared through PCR. TCRdb lists the instrument as Illumina HiSeq 2500. To normalize quantification of the TCRbeta repertoire, the TCR libraries were built with molecular barcoding that relied on unique molecular identifiers. Starting from the raw public reads, TCRdb applied fastp trimming at Q25, assembled clones with MiXCR and retained in-frame beta chains. Each CDR3 protein appears once, grouped with its most common genes and DNA. The table for this sample lists around 360,000 distinct CDR3 sequences; approximately 10% of them were counted only once. 2% to 2.5% of the sample comes from the top ten. The starting material was PBMCs from the stem cell graft donor, obtained from the stem cell graft. Receptors were obtained from a human donor who donated a stem cell graft to a child with acute lymphoblastic leukemia.

This clonotype showed up just a few times. In nucleotides, the CDR3 is TGTGCCAGCAGCTCCCTGGGAGGCAGAAGCTCTGGGGCCAACGTCCTGACTTTC. Its protein is CASSSLGGRSSGANVLTF. The rearrangement links TRBV5-6 to TRBJ2-6; D is perhaps TRBD2 (6 bases). Looked up from germline, CDR1 is SGHDT and CDR2 is YYEEEE. Trimming left V 3 bases short and J 0 bases short, with 16 bases between. This CDR3 spans 18 amino acids.

This clonotype was picked up many times. The CDR3 region is CASSWARGYEQYF. The CDR3 DNA follows: TGTGCCAGCAGCTGGGCCAGAGGTTACGAGCAGTACTTC. The chain links TRBV11-2 to TRBJ2-7; D gene unclear. V gave up 4 bases and J gave up 4 bases, with 11 bases separating them. From germline, CDR1 is SGHAT and CDR2 FQNNGV. The CDR3 has 13 amino acids. The full variable domain, with the rest looked up from reference TRBV11-2 and TRBJ2-7, is EAGVAQSPRYKIIEKRQSVAFWCNPISGHATLYWYQQILGQGPKLLIQFQNNGVVDDSQLPKDRFSAERLKGVDSTLKIQPAKLEDSAVYLCASSWARGYEQYFGPGTRLTVT.

This clonotype was detected only a few times. J is TRBJ2-5 and V is TRBV29-1; TRBD2 matches 9 bases. There are 12 residues in the CDR3. The V segment lost 0 bases and the J segment 9 bases; nucleotides outside the gene matches: 2. Germline CDR1 SQVTM, CDR2 ANQGSEA. Here the CDR3 reads CSVEDEREAQYF. The CDR3 DNA follows: TGCAGCGTTGAAGATGAGCGGGAGGCCCAGTACTTC.

In its sample, this clonotype was seen a few times. This chain links TRBV6-5 with TRBJ2-3, with D uncertain. Germline values: CDR1 MNHEY, CDR2 SVGAGI. The CDR3 is made up of 13 amino acids. The V end was cut by 0 bases, the J end by 6 bases, with 7 bases between. In DNA form, the CDR3 reads TGTGCCAGCAGTTACTCTACGAGGGATACGCAGTATTTT. Amino acid sequence: CASSYSTRDTQYF.

V and J are TRBV24-1 and TRBJ2-1, with TRBD2 matching 10 bases. The CDR3 has 16 amino acids. The V gene's germline CDR1 is KGHDR and CDR2 SFDVKD. V was pared by 4 bases and J by 7 bases, with 9 bases of the junction left unmatched. The CDR3 protein is CATSDGLAGVVNEQFF. CDR3 DNA: TGTGCCACCAGTGACGGCCTAGCGGGAGTCGTAAATGAGCAGTTCTTC.

This clonotype was seen at least ten times. Here the CDR3 DNA reads TGCGCCAGCAGCCAAGATACTAGACCCGCAGATACGCAGTATTTT. This sequence encodes CASSQDTRPADTQYF. The V and J genes are TRBV4-1 and TRBJ2-3; perhaps TRBD2 as D (5 bases). Trimming removed 0 bases at V and 4 bases at J, with 11 bases between. The V gene's germline CDR1 is MGHRA and CDR2 YSYEKL. The CDR3 extends over 15 amino acids.

This rearrangement joins TRBV27 to TRBJ2-7; the match to TRBD2 covers 11 bases. V lost 0 bases, J lost 0 bases, and 1 base stayed unmatched. The CDR3 is made up of 16 amino acids. Germline V CDR1 and CDR2: MNHEY, SMNVEV (reference sequence). The CDR3 coding sequence is TGTGCCAGCAGTTTATCGGGACTAGCGGTCTCCTACGAGCAGTACTTC. This translates into CASSLSGLAVSYEQYF.

The sample holds a few counts of this clonotype. CDR3 region: CASSQGPGRADTQYF. The CDR3 nucleotides read TGCGCCAGCAGCCAAGGCCCGGGACGAGCGGATACGCAGTATTTT. This chain uses TRBV4-3 with TRBJ2-3; D may be TRBD1 or TRBD2 (5 bases each). CDR1 is LGHNA, CDR2 YSLEER, per germline. The length of the CDR3 is 15 residues. The V gene lost 1 base and the J gene lost 6 bases, with 14 bases spanning the gap.